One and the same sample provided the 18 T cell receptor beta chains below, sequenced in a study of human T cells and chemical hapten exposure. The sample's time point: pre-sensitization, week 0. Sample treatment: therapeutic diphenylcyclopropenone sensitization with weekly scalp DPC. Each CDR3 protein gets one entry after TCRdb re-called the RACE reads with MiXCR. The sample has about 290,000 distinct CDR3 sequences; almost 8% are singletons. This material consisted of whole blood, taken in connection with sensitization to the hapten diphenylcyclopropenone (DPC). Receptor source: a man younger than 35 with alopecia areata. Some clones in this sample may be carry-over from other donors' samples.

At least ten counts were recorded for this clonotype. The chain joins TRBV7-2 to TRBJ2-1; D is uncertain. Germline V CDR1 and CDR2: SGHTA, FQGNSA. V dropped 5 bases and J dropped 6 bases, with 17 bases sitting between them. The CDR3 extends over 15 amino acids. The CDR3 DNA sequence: TGTGCCAGCAGCCCTATCGTCGGATCTGGCAATGAGCAGTTCTTC. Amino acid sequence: CASSPIVGSGNEQFF.

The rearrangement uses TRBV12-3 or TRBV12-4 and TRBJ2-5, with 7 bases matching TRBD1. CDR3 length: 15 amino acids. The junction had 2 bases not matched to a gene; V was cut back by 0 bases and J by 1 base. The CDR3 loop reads CASSLARDSQETQYF. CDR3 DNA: TGTGCCAGCAGTTTAGCCCGGGACAGCCAAGAGACCCAGTACTTC.

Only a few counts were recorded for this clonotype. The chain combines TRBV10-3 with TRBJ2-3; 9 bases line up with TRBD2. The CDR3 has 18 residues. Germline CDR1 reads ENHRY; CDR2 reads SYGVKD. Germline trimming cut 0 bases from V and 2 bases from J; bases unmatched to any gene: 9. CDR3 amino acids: CAISESKLAGSFTDTQYF. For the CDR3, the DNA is TGTGCCATCAGTGAGTCAAAGCTAGCGGGGTCATTCACAGATACGCAGTATTTT.

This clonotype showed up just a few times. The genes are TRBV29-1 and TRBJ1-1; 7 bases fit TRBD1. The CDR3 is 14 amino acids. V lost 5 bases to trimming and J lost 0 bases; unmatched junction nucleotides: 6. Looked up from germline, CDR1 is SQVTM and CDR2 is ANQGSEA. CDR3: CSVIPGQLNTEAFF. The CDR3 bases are TGCAGCGTTATACCGGGACAGCTGAACACTGAAGCTTTCTTT.

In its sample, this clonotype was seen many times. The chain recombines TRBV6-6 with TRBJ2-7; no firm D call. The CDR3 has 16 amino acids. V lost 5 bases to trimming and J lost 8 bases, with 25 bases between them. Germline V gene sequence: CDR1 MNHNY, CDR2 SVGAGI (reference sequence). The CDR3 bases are TGTGCCAGCAGTAACCTATGTCCCTATGGCGTACGAAAGCAGTACGTC. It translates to CASSNLCPYGVRKQYV.

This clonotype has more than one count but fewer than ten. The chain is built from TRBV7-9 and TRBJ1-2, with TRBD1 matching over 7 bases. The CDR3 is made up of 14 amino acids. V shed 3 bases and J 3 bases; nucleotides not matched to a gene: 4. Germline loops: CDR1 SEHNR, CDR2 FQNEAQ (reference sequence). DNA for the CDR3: TGTGCCAGCAGCTTCACAGGGGCGGACTATGGCTACACCTTC. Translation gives CASSFTGADYGYTF.

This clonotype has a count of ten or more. CDR3 sequence: CSARIGGLDYGYTF. CDR3 nucleotide sequence: TGCAGTGCTAGAATCGGGGGTTTAGATTATGGCTACACCTTC. The V call is TRBV20-1, the J call TRBJ1-2, with D perhaps matching TRBD1 (5 bases). Trimming stripped 2 bases from V and 5 bases from J, with 15 bases between. This CDR3 spans 14 amino acids. Per the germline V gene, CDR1 is DFQATT and CDR2 is SNEGSKA (reference sequence).

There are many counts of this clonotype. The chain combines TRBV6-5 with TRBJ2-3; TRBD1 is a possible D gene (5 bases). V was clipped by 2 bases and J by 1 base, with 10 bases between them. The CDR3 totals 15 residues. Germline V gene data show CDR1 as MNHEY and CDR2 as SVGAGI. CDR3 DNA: TGTGCCAGCAGTTACGGGGCCTCTCGCACAGATACGCAGTATTTT. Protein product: CASSYGASRTDTQYF.

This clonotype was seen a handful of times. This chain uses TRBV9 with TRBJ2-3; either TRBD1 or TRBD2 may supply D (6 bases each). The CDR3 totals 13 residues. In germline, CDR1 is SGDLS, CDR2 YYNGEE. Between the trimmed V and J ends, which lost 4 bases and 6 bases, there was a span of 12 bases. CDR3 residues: CASSTTGGDTQYF. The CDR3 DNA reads TGTGCCAGCAGCACCACCGGGGGCGATACGCAGTATTTT. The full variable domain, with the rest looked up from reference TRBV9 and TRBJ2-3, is DSGVTQTPKHLITATGQRVTLRCSPRSGDLSVYWYQQSLDQGLQFLIQYYNGEERAKGNILERFSAQQFPDLHSELNLSSLELGDSALYFCASSTTGGDTQYFGPGTRLTVL.

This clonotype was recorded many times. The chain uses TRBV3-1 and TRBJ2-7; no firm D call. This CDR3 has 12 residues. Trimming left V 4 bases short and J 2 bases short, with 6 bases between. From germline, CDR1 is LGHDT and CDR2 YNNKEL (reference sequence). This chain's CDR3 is CASSPHPYEQYF. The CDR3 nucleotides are TGTGCCAGCAGCCCACACCCCTACGAGCAGTACTTC.

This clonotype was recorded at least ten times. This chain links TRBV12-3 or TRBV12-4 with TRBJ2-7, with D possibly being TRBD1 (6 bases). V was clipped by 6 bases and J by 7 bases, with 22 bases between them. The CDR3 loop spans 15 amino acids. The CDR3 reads CASSPPDRRKREQYF. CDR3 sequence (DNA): TGTGCCAGCAGCCCCCCGGACAGACGAAAGAGGGAGCAGTACTTC.

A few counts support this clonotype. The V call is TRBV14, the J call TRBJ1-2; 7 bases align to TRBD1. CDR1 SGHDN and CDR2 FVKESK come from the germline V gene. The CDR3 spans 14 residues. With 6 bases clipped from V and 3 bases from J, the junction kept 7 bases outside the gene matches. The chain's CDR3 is CASRPRTGDYGYTF. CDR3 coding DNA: TGTGCCAGCAGGCCTAGAACAGGGGACTATGGCTACACCTTC.

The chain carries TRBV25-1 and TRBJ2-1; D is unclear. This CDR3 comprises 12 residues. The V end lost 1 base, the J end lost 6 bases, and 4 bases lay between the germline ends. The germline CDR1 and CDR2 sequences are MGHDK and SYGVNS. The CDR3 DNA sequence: TGTGCCAGCAGTGAATTCGGCAATGAGCAGTTCTTC. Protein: CASSEFGNEQFF.

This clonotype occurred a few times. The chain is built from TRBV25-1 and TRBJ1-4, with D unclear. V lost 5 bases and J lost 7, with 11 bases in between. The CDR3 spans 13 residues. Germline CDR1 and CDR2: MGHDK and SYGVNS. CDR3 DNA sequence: TGTGCCAGCAGTCCGAGGACTGCTGAAAAACTGTTTTTT. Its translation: CASSPRTAEKLFF.

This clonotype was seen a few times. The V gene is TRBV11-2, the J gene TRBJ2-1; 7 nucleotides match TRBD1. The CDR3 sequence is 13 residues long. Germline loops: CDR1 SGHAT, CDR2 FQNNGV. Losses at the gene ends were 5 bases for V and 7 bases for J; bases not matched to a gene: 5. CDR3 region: CASSPGTVNEQFF. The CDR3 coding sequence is TGTGCCAGCAGCCCCGGGACAGTTAATGAGCAGTTCTTC.

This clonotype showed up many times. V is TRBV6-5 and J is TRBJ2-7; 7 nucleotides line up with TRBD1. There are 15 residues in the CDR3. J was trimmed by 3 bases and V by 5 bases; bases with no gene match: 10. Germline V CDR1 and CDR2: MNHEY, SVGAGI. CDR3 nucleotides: TGTGCCAGCAGTGCCACCGGGACAGAACACTACGAGCAGTACTTC. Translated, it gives CASSATGTEHYEQYF.

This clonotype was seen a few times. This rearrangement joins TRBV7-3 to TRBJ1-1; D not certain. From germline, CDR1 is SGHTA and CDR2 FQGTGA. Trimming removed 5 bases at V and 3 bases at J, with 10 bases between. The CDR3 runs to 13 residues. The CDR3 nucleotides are TGTGCCAGCAGCCACCACTGGGACACTGAAGCTTTCTTT. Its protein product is CASSHHWDTEAFF.

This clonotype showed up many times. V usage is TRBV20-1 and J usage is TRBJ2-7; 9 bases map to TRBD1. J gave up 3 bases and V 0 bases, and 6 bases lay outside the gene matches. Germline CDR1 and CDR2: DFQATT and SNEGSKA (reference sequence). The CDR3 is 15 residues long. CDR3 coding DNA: TGCAGTGCTAGAGATTACAGGGGGCGAAGCTACGAGCAGTACGTC. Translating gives CSARDYRGRSYEQYV.